Sequencing of this TCR beta chain was carried out in a study of cytomegalovirus exposure and HLA in healthy donors. Trimming shortened V by 3 bases and J by 0 bases, and 14 bases separated the two germline ends. The CDR3 extends over 16 amino acids. The germline gives CDR1 KGHSH, CDR2 LQKENI. Use of 60 Vbeta and 13 Jbeta primers characterized the PCR. Measured with immunoSEQ multiplex PCR; TCRdb has only the in-frame clones, and not every one. Here the sample spans 130,000 or so clones, about three quarters being singletons. The chain is built from TRBV18 and TRBJ1-2, with D possibly TRBD1 on 5 matching bases. The receptor was derived from a female donor in good health and CMV-seropositive. The sample comprised PBMCs. The CDR3 DNA is TGTGCCAGCTCACCGCGGGACGGATTCTCTAACTATGGCTACACCTTC. It yields the protein CASSPRDGFSNYGYTF.